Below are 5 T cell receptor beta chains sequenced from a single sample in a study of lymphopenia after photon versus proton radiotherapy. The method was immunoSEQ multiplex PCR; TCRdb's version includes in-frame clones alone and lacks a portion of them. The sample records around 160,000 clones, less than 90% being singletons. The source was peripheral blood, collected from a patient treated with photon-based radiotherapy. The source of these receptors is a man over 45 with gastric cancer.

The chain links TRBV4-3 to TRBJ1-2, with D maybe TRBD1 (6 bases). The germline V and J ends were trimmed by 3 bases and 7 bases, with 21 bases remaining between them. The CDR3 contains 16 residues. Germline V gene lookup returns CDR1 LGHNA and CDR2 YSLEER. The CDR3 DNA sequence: TGCGCCAGCAGCCAGACCAGGCAGGGGCTGAACGGTGGCTACACCTTC. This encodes CASSQTRQGLNGGYTF.

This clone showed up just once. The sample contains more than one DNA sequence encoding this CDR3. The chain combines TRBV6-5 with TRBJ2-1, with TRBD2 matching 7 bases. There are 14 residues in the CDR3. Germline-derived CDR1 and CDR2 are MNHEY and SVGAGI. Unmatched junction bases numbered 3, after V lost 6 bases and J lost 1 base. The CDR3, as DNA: TGTGCCAGCAGCCCGGGAGGATCCTACAATGAGCAGTTCTTC. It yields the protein CASSPGGSYNEQFF.

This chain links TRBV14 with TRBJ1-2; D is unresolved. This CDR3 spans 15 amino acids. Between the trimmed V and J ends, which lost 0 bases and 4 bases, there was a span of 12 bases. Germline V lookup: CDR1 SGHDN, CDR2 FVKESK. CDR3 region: CASSQDGQTLYGYTF. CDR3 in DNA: TGTGCCAGCAGCCAAGATGGTCAGACCCTCTATGGCTACACCTTC.

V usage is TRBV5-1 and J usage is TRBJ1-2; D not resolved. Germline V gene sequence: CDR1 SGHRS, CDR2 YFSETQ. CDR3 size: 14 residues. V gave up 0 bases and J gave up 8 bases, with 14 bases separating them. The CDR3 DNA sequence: TGCGCCAGCAGCTTGGGCCCGTCAGTCCCCGGCTACACCTTC. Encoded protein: CASSLGPSVPGYTF.

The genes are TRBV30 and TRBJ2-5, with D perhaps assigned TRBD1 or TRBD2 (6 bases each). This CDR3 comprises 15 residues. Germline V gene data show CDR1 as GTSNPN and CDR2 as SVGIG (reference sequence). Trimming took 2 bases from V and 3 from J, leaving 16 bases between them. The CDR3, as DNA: TGTGCCTGGAGTCCCTCTAGCGAGGGGGAAGAGACCCAGTACTTC. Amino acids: CAWSPSSEGEETQYF.